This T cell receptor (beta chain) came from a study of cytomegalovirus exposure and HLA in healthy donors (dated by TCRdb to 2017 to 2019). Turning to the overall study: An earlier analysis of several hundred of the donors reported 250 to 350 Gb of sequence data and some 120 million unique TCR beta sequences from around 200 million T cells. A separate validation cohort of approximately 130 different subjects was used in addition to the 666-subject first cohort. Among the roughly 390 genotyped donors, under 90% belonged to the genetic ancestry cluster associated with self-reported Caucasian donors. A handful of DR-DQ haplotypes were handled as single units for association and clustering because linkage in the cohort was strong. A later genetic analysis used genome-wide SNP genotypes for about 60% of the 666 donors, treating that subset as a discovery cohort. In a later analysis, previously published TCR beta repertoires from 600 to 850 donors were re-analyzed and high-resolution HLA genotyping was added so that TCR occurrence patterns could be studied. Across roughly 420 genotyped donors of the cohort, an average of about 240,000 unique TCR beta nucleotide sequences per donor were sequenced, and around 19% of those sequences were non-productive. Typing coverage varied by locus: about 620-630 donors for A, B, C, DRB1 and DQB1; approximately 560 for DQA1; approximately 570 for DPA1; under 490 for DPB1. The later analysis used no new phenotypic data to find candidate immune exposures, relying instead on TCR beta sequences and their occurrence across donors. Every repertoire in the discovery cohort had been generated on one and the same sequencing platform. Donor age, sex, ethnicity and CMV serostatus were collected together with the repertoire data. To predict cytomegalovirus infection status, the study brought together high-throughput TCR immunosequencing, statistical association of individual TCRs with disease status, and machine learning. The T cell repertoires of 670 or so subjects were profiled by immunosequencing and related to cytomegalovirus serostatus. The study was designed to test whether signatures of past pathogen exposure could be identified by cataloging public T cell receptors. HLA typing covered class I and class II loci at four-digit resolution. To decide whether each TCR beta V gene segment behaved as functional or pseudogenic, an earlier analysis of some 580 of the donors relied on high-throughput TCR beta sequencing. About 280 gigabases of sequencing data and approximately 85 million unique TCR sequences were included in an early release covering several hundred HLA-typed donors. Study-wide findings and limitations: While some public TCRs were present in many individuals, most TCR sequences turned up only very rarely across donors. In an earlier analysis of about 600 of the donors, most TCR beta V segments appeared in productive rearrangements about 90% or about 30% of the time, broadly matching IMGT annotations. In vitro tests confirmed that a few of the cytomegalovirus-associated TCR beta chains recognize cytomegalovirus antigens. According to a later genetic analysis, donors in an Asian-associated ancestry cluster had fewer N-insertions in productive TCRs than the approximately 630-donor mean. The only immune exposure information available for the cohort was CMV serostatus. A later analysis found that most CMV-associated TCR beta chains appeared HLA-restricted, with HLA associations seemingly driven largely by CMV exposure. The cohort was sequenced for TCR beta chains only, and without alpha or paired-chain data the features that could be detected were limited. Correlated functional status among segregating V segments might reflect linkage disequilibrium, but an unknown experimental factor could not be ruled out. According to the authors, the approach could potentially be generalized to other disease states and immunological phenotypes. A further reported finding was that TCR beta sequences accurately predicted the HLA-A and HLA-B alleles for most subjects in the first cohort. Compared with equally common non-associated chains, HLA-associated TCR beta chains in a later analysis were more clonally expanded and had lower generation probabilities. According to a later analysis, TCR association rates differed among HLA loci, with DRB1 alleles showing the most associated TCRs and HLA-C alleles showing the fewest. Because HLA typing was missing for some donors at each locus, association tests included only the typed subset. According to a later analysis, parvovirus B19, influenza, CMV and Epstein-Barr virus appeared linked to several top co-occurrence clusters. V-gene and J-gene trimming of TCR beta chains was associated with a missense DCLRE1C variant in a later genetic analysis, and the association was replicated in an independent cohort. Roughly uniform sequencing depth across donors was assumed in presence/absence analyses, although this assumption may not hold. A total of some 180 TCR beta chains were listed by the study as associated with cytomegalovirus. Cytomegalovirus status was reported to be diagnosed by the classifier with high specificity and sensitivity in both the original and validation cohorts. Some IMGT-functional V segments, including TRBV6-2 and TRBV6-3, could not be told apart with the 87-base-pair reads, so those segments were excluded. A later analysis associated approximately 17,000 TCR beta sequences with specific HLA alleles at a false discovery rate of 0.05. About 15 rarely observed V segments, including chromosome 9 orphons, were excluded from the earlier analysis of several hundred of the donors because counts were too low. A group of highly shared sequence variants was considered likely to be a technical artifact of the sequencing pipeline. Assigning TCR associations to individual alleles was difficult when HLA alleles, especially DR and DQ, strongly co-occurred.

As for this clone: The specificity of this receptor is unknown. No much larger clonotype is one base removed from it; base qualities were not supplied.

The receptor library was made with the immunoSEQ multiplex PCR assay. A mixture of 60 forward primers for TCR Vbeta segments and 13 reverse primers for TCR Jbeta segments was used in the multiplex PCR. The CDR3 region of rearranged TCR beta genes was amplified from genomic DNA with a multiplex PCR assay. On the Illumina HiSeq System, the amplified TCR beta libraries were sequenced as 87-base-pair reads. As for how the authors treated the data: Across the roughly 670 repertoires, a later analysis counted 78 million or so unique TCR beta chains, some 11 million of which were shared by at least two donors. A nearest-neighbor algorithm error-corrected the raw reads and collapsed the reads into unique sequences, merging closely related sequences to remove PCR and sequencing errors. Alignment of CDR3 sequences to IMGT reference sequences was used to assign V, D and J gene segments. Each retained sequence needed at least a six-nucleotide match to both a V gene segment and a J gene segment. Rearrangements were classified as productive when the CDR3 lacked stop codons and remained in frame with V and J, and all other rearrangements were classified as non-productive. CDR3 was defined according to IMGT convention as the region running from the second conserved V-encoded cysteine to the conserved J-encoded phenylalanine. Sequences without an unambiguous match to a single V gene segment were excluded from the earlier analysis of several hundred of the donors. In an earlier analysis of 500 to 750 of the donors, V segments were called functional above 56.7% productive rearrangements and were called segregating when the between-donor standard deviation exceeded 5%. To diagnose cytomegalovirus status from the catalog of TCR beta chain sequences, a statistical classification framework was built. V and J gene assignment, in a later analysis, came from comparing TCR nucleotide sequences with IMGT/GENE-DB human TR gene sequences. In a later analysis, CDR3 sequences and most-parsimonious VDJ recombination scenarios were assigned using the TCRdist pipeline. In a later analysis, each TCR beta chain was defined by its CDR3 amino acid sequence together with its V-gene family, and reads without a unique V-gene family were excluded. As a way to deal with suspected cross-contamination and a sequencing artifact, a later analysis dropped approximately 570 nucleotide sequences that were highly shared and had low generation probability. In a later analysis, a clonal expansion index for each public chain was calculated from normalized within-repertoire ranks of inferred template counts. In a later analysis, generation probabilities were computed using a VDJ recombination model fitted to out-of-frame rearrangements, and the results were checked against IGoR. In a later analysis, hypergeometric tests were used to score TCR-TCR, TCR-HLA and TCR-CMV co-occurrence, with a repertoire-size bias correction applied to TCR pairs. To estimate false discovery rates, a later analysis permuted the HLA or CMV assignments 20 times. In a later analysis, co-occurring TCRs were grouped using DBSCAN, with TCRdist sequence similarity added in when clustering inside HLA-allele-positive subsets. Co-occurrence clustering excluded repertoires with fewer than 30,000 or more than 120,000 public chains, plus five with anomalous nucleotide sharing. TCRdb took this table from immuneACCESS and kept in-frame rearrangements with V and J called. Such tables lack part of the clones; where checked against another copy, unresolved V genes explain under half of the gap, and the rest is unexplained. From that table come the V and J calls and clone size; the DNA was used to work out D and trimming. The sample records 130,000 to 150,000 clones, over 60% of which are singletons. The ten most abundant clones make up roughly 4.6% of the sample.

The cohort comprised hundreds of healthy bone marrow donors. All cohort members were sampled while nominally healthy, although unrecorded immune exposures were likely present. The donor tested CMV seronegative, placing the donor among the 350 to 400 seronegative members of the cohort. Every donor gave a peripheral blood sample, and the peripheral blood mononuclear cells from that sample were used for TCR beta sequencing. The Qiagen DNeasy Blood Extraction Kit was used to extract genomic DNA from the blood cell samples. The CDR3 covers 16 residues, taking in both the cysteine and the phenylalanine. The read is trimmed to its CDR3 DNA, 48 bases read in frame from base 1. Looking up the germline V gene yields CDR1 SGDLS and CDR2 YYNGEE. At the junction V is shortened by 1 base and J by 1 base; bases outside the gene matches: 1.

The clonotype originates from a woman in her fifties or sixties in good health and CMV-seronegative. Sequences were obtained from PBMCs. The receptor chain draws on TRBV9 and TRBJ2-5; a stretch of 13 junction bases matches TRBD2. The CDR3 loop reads CASSVRLAGGQETQYF. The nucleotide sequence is TGTGCCAGCAGCGTACGACTAGCGGGGGGCCAAGAGACCCAGTACTTC. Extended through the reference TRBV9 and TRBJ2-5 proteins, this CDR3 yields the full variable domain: DSGVTQTPKHLITATGQRVTLRCSPRSGDLSVYWYQQSLDQGLQFLIQYYNGEERAKGNILERFSAQQFPDLHSELNLSSLELGDSALYFCASSVRLAGGQETQYFGPGTRLLVL.